Following are 17 T cell receptor beta chains from one sample sequenced in a study of blood T cell repertoires in COVID-19. Sequencing was performed with immunoSEQ multiplex PCR; in TCRdb, only in-frame clones are kept and a portion is missing. The sample holds fewer than 75,000 clones, about 86% seen once. Sequenced input: peripheral blood. The source of these receptors is a man aged 45-65 years with active COVID-19.

The rearrangement joins TRBV5-4 to TRBJ1-3, with a tentative D call TRBD1 (5 bases). The CDR3 contains 17 residues. Trimming stripped 0 bases from V and 0 bases from J, with 13 bases between. Germline CDR1 SGHNT, CDR2 YYREEE (reference sequence). CDR3 in amino acids: CASSLVQGSASGNTIYF. DNA for the CDR3: TGTGCCAGCAGCTTGGTGCAGGGCTCAGCCTCTGGAAACACCATATATTTT.

The CDR3 sequence: CASSNYQETQYF. CDR3 nucleotide sequence: TGCGCCAGCAGTAACTACCAAGAGACCCAGTACTTC. The rearrangement links TRBV5-1 to TRBJ2-5; D unresolved. In germline, CDR1 is SGHRS, CDR2 YFSETQ. This CDR3 contains 12 residues. The ends were cut back, 5 bases at V and 0 bases at J, with 5 bases in the middle.

This chain links TRBV7-2 with TRBJ2-2; D might be TRBD1 (8 bases). Germline V gives CDR1 SGHTA, CDR2 FQGNSA. CDR3 length equals 15 residues. Trimming shortened V by 2 bases and J by 6 bases, and 13 bases separated the two germline ends. The CDR3, as DNA: TGTGCCAGCAGCTTAAACAGGGGGGGGTCCGGGGAGCTGTTTTTT. This sequence encodes CASSLNRGGSGELFF.

The rearrangement joins TRBV21-1 to TRBJ1-1; the D call TRBD1 from the table was never checked on the DNA. TRBV21-1 represents a pseudogene. The CDR3 contains 15 residues. CDR3 protein: CGGTGENNGCTEAFF. The DNA of the CDR3 is TGTGGTGGCACAGGGGAGAATAACGGATGCACTGAAGCTTTCTTT.

The rearrangement joins TRBV2 to TRBJ2-5; 7 nucleotides agree with TRBD2. This CDR3 contains 14 residues. V trimming: 5 bases; J trimming: 1 base; junction bases outside the gene matches: 4. The germline V gene has CDR1 SNHLY and CDR2 FYNNEI. The CDR3 is CASSWGGVQETQYF. The CDR3, as DNA: TGTGCCAGCAGTTGGGGGGGGGTCCAAGAGACCCAGTACTTC. The full variable domain, completed using reference TRBV2 and TRBJ2-5, is EPEVTQTPSHQVTQMGQEVILRCVPISNHLYFYWYRQILGQKVEFLVSFYNNEISEKSEIFDDQFSVERPDGSNFTLKIRSTKLEDSAMYFCASSWGGVQETQYFGPGTRLLVL.

This clone has only one observation. The chain is built from TRBV7-9 and TRBJ1-2; D call uncertain. CDR1 and CDR2 from the germline V gene are SEHNR and FQNEAQ (reference sequence). The CDR3 sequence is 13 residues long. Between the trimmed V and J ends, which lost 1 base and 12 bases, there was a span of 15 bases. DNA for the CDR3: TGTGCCAGCAGCTTAGATGAAGTGGGCGGGGACACCTTC. Amino acids: CASSLDEVGGDTF. Variable domain in full (rest from reference TRBV7-9 and TRBJ1-2): DTGVSQNPRHKITKRGQNVTFRCDPISEHNRLYWYRQTLGQGPEFLTYFQNEAQLEKSRLLSDRFSAERPKGSFSTLEIQRTEQGDSAMYLCASSLDEVGGDTFGSGTRLTVV.

The rearrangement joins TRBV7-9 to TRBJ2-3, with D possibly being TRBD1 (6 bases). Trimming stripped 5 bases from V and 14 bases from J, with 23 bases between. This CDR3 has 14 amino acids. Germline lookup yields CDR1 SEHNR and CDR2 FQNEAQ (reference sequence). For the CDR3, the DNA is TGTGCCAGCAGCGAATCGCTGGGGGACACAATGTTGTATTTT. Its protein product is CASSESLGDTMLYF.

The chain combines TRBV4-2 with TRBJ2-3; TRBD2 agrees at 12 bases. The germline gives CDR1 LGHNA, CDR2 YNFKEQ. The CDR3 runs 16 residues. V shed 1 base, J shed 4 bases, and the junction held 3 bases outside the gene matches. CDR3 coding DNA: TGTGCCAGCAGCCAAGTTCTAGCGGGAGGGCCAGATACGCAGTATTTT. As protein: CASSQVLAGGPDTQYF.

The chain is built from TRBV7-3 and TRBJ2-3; 10 nucleotides align to TRBD2. The J segment lost 5 bases and the V segment lost 4 bases, leaving 9 bases of the junction unmatched. CDR1 and CDR2 from the germline V gene are SGHTA and FQGTGA. The CDR3 runs to 16 residues. The CDR3 is CASSSSPGLAIDTQYF. DNA for the CDR3: TGTGCCAGCAGCTCAAGCCCGGGACTAGCGATAGATACGCAGTATTTT.

This clone has a handful of counts. The chain recombines TRBV6-2 or TRBV6-3 with TRBJ1-5, with D maybe TRBD1 (6 bases). CDR3 length equals 13 residues. Per germline, CDR1 MNHEY and CDR2 SVGEGT. The V end was cut by 6 bases, the J end by 10 bases, with 16 bases between. This CDR3 reads CASSPDSLDPQHF. CDR3 sequence (DNA): TGTGCCAGCAGCCCGGACAGTTTGGACCCCCAGCATTTT.

The chain couples TRBV5-1 to TRBJ1-6; TRBD1 matches at 9 bases. This CDR3 contains 16 residues. V gave up 4 bases and J gave up 8 bases; unmatched junction bases: 10. CDR1 is SGHRS, CDR2 YFSETQ, per germline. In DNA, the CDR3 is TGCGCCAGCAGCCACGGGACAGGGCGTGAGGATTCACCCCTCCACTTT. Protein: CASSHGTGREDSPLHF.

V and J are TRBV7-8 and TRBJ2-7; TRBD1 agrees at 12 bases. CDR3 length: 15 amino acids. Germline V gene data show CDR1 as SGHVS and CDR2 as FQNEAQ. Trimming removed 1 base from V and 6 bases from J; junction bases left unmatched: 4. The CDR3 sequence: CASSLVGDRGLEQYF. CDR3 coding DNA: TGTGCCAGCAGCTTAGTTGGGGACAGGGGGCTCGAGCAGTACTTC.

This clone has just one count. The CDR3 DNA reads as TGTGCCAGCATGGTGACAGGGGACTATAGCAATCAGCCCCAGCATTTT. It encodes CASMVTGDYSNQPQHF. V and J are TRBV27 and TRBJ1-5; 8 bases align to TRBD1. The CDR3 consists of 16 residues. Germline CDR1 MNHEY, CDR2 SMNVEV (reference sequence). Losses at the gene ends were 7 bases for V and 0 bases for J; bases not matched to a gene: 8.

V and J are TRBV5-1 and TRBJ2-1; 10 bases are a match to TRBD2. V was pared by 4 bases and J by 8 bases, with 9 bases of the junction left unmatched. Germline V lookup: CDR1 SGHRS, CDR2 YFSETQ. The CDR3 is 15 residues long. The CDR3 nucleotides read TGCGCCAGCAGCCTCGGGAGCGGGGGGGCCCATGAGCAGTTCTTC. Its protein product is CASSLGSGGAHEQFF.

The rearrangement joins TRBV7-5 to TRBJ2-7; the table's D gene call, TRBD1, was not cross checked with the DNA. TRBV7-5 is annotated as a pseudogene. This CDR3 is built from 11 residues. CDR3 amino acids: CALDRVGEQYV. The CDR3 DNA reads TGTGCCTTAGACAGGGTAGGCGAGCAGTACGTC.

The chain is built from TRBV11-3 and TRBJ1-2; 12 positions agree with TRBD1. The CDR3 length is 15 residues. CDR1 SGHNT and CDR2 YENEEA come from the germline V gene. Trimming cost V 3 bases and J 4 bases; bases outside gene matches: 3. CDR3 in amino acids: CASSLGQGAGYGYTF. The CDR3 region has the DNA TGTGCCAGCAGCTTGGGACAGGGGGCAGGCTATGGCTACACCTTC.

Here the CDR3 reads CAAPLKPRDIGEKLFF. The CDR3 DNA sequence: TGTGCAGCACCCCTCAAACCCCGGGACATTGGTGAAAAACTGTTTTTT. The chain is built from TRBV2 and TRBJ1-4; D might be TRBD1 (6 bases). The CDR3 extends over 16 amino acids. Germline V CDR1 and CDR2: SNHLY, FYNNEI.